A single sample is the source of the 5 T cell receptor beta chains below, sequenced in a study of blood T cell repertoires in COVID-19. Sequenced by immunoSEQ multiplex PCR; TCRdb stores in-frame clones only, minus some. The sample lists over 130,000 clones; around 84% were seen once. Sequenced sample: peripheral blood. The receptor source for this set is a man between 70 and 80 years old with acute or convalescent COVID-19.

V is TRBV11-2 and J is TRBJ2-5; unclear D gene. The germline gives CDR1 SGHAT, CDR2 FQNNGV. The V and J ends lost 4 bases and 2 bases respectively, with 8 bases between them. The CDR3 has 13 amino acids. The DNA for the CDR3 is TGTGCCAGCAGCTGGGCTACTCAAGAGACCCAGTACTTC. It encodes CASSWATQETQYF.

The CDR3 bases are TGTGCCAGCAGCCAAACGAGCCATGGCTACACCTTC. Its translation is CASSQTSHGYTF. The gene calls are TRBV14 and TRBJ1-2; D not resolved. The germline V gene has CDR1 SGHDN and CDR2 FVKESK. CDR3 length equals 12 residues. Trimming took 2 bases from V and 6 from J, leaving 7 bases between them.

The rearrangement links TRBV11-2 to TRBJ2-1; 12 nucleotides line up with TRBD2. Germline V gene data show CDR1 as SGHAT and CDR2 as FQNNGV. The length of the CDR3 is 17 residues. V dropped 5 bases and J dropped 5; count of bases not matched to a gene: 10. The CDR3 region is CASSLVLAGGLDNEQFF. The CDR3 DNA is TGTGCCAGCAGCCTCGTACTAGCGGGGGGCCTCGACAATGAGCAGTTCTTC.

The chain carries TRBV24-1 and TRBJ2-3, with 7 bases that match TRBD1. In germline, CDR1 is KGHDR, CDR2 SFDVKD. V lost 12 bases, J lost 3 bases, and 5 bases stayed unmatched. CDR3 length: 12 residues. CDR3 nucleotides: TGTGCCTCAGGGACAGCTACAGATACGCAGTATTTT. It is translated as CASGTATDTQYF.

The chain combines TRBV27 with TRBJ2-6; a possible D gene is TRBD2 (5 bases). This CDR3 region has 15 residues. Germline V gene sequence: CDR1 MNHEY, CDR2 SMNVEV (reference sequence). The germline V and J ends were trimmed by 6 bases and 2 bases, with 11 bases remaining between them. The CDR3: CASRSTGAGANVLTF. In DNA form, the CDR3 reads TGTGCCAGCAGATCGACCGGGGCTGGGGCCAACGTCCTGACTTTC.